Shown below are 31 T cell receptor beta chains from a single sample sequenced in a study of control samples from healthy donors and cancer patients. Sequencing used immunoSEQ multiplex PCR; TCRdb keeps in-frame clones, though not all of them. Of under 130,000 clones detected, roughly four fifths appear once; the ten largest clones hold approximately 13%. The sample taken for sequencing was blood. The source of these receptors is a woman aged 45-65 years in good health.

The gene calls are TRBV24-1 and TRBJ1-3; maybe TRBD1 (6 bases). This CDR3 has 17 amino acids. Per germline, CDR1 KGHDR and CDR2 SFDVKD. V gave up 6 bases and J gave up 6 bases, with 23 bases separating them. This CDR3 is CATSNSGTPKDENTIYF. The CDR3 DNA is TGTGCCACCAGTAACTCCGGGACACCAAAGGACGAAAACACCATATATTTT.

This chain uses TRBV4-3 with TRBJ1-4; a weak D match, TRBD1 (6 bases). Germline CDR1 and CDR2: LGHNA and YSLEER. The CDR3 length is 16 residues. The ends were cut back, 4 bases at V and 8 bases at J, with 20 bases in the middle. The CDR3 is CASSLRGKDPSEKLFF. In DNA form, the CDR3 reads TGCGCCAGCAGCCTAAGGGGGAAAGACCCTTCCGAAAAACTGTTTTTT.

The chain links TRBV15 to TRBJ2-3; a weak D match, TRBD1 (5 bases). The CDR3 sequence is 15 residues long. Germline loops: CDR1 LNHNV, CDR2 YYDKDF (reference sequence). V was pared by 5 bases and J by 2 bases, with 14 bases between. DNA of the CDR3: TGTGCCACCAGCGCCCGAACAGGTTTCACAGATACGCAGTATTTT. Translated, it gives CATSARTGFTDTQYF.

The J gene is TRBJ2-7, the V gene TRBV19; D may be TRBD1 or TRBD2 (5 bases each). The V end was cut by 6 bases, the J end by 6 bases, with 18 bases between. The CDR3 totals 14 residues. Germline V gives CDR1 LNHDA, CDR2 SQIVND (reference sequence). CDR3 DNA: TGTGCCAGTAGCCCGCGTGGGGGATCCGGCGAGCAGTACTTC. It specifies CASSPRGGSGEQYF. Using reference TRBV19 and TRBJ2-7 for the parts outside the CDR3, the full variable domain is DGGITQSPKYLFRKEGQNVTLSCEQNLNHDAMYWYRQDPGQGLRLIYYSQIVNDFQKGDIAEGYSVSREKKESFPLTVTSAQKNPTAFYLCASSPRGGSGEQYFGPGTRLTVT.

The J gene is TRBJ1-3, the V gene TRBV15; D gene uncertain. V lost 1 base and J 3 bases, leaving 4 bases between the germline ends. The CDR3 is 13 residues long. Germline V lookup: CDR1 LNHNV, CDR2 YYDKDF (reference sequence). The CDR3 nucleotides are TGTGCCACCAGCAGAGGGTTTGGAAACACCATATATTTT. It encodes CATSRGFGNTIYF. Filled out from reference TRBV15 and TRBJ1-3, the complete variable domain reads DAMVIQNPRYQVTQFGKPVTLSCSQTLNHNVMYWYQQKSSQAPKLLFHYYDKDFNNEADTPDNFQSRRPNTSFCFLDIRSPGLGDTAMYLCATSRGFGNTIYFGEGSWLTVV.

V gene TRBV4-1 combines with J gene TRBJ2-7; D is perhaps TRBD2 (6 bases). V was cut by 8 bases and J by 2 bases, with 13 bases left in between. Per germline, CDR1 MGHRA and CDR2 YSYEKL. This CDR3 region has 13 residues. CDR3 loop: CASGGAETYEQYF. Written as DNA, the CDR3 is TGCGCCAGCGGCGGGGCGGAGACCTACGAGCAGTACTTC.

This clone was seen once. The chain uses TRBV18 and TRBJ1-5; 9 bases match TRBD1. Germline V CDR1 and CDR2: KGHSH, LQKENI. This CDR3 contains 15 residues. V lost 0 bases, J lost 6 bases, and 3 bases stayed unmatched. The CDR3 DNA sequence: TGTGCCAGCTCACCACCGGGACAGGGCCCTCAGCCCCAGCATTTT. Its translation: CASSPPGQGPQPQHF.

The gene calls are TRBV19 and TRBJ2-1, with 13 bases lining up with TRBD2. V was clipped by 2 bases and J by 7 bases; unmatched bases: 14. This CDR3 is 19 amino acids long. Germline V CDR1 and CDR2: LNHDA, SQIVND (reference sequence). CDR3: CASSIKGGGGLAGENEQFF. The CDR3 bases are TGTGCCAGTAGTATAAAAGGTGGTGGAGGACTAGCGGGGGAAAATGAGCAGTTCTTC. Supplemented by reference TRBV19 and TRBJ2-1, the full variable domain reads DGGITQSPKYLFRKEGQNVTLSCEQNLNHDAMYWYRQDPGQGLRLIYYSQIVNDFQKGDIAEGYSVSREKKESFPLTVTSAQKNPTAFYLCASSIKGGGGLAGENEQFFGPGTRLTVL.

The chain is built from TRBV7-8 and TRBJ1-1; no firm D call. Germline CDR1 and CDR2: SGHVS and FQNEAQ. This CDR3 is built from 13 residues. Deletions cut 2 bases from V and 0 bases from J, with 4 bases between. CDR3 residues: CASSLRLNTEAFF. CDR3 nucleotides: TGTGCCAGCAGCTTACGTCTGAACACTGAAGCTTTCTTT.

The chain uses TRBV24-1 and TRBJ2-3; unclear D gene. The V end was cut by 0 bases, the J end by 5 bases, with 5 bases between. Germline CDR1 is KGHDR and CDR2 is SFDVKD. The CDR3 spans 13 residues. The CDR3 loop reads CATSDLRLDTQYF. As DNA, the CDR3 is TGTGCCACCAGTGATTTGCGTCTAGATACGCAGTATTTT.

This clone occurred a few times. The V and J genes are TRBV7-8 and TRBJ1-3; 9 bases agree with TRBD1. This CDR3 is built from 16 residues. Germline values: CDR1 SGHVS, CDR2 FQNEAQ. V lost 1 base and J lost 2; bases outside the gene matches: 3. In DNA form, the CDR3 reads TGTGCCAGCAGCTTAGGGGGGACAGGGACTGGAAACACCATATATTTT. It yields the protein CASSLGGTGTGNTIYF.

The chain has TRBV6-5 and TRBJ2-3; TRBD2 matches at 10 bases. Germline assignment: CDR1 MNHEY and CDR2 SVGAGI. The CDR3 spans 15 residues. The V gene end was trimmed by 5 bases and the J gene end by 7 bases; junction bases not matched to a gene: 9. The CDR3: CASSSGGLAVHTQYF. In nucleotides, the CDR3 is TGTGCCAGCAGTAGTGGTGGACTAGCGGTACATACGCAGTATTTT.

V is TRBV24-1 and J is TRBJ1-5; 8 nucleotides line up with TRBD1. This CDR3 contains 19 residues. V trimming: 4 bases; J trimming: 2 bases; junction bases outside the gene matches: 15. In germline, CDR1 is KGHDR, CDR2 SFDVKD. The CDR3 loop reads CATSEGTGGRFSRNQPQHF. DNA of the CDR3: TGTGCCACCAGTGAGGGGACAGGAGGGCGGTTTTCACGCAATCAGCCCCAGCATTTT.

The V gene is TRBV15, the J gene TRBJ1-2; D gene ambiguous. Trimming took off 1 base at V and 3 bases at J, with 9 bases between the two ends. Germline assignment: CDR1 LNHNV and CDR2 YYDKDF (reference sequence). The CDR3 sequence is 14 residues long. CDR3 in amino acids: CATSRGGVDYGYTF. In DNA, the CDR3 is TGTGCCACCAGCAGAGGTGGGGTAGACTATGGCTACACCTTC.

With regard to this clone: The junction differs from germline at one of its ends, possibly a read error. The genes are TRBV14 and TRBJ2-2; 8 nucleotides line up with TRBD1. Germline CDR1 reads SGHDN; CDR2 reads FVKESK. The CDR3 consists of 16 residues. The CDR3 nucleotides are TGTGCCAGCAGCCAAATTTGGGACAGGCGGACCGGGGATCTGTTTTTT. Translation gives CASSQIWDRRTGDLFF.

J is TRBJ1-2 and V is TRBV5-1, with TRBD1 identical over 7 bases. The length of the CDR3 is 13 residues. Looked up from germline, CDR1 is SGHRS and CDR2 is YFSETQ. Germline trimming cut 4 bases from V and 8 bases from J; bases unmatched to any gene: 8. The CDR3 DNA sequence: TGCGCCAGCAGCCAAATTGGGACAGAGGGCTACACCTTC. Its translation: CASSQIGTEGYTF.

This chain joins TRBV19 and TRBJ2-2; TRBD2 matches 7 bases. This CDR3 spans 15 amino acids. The germline V gene has CDR1 LNHDA and CDR2 SQIVND (reference sequence). Trimming removed 7 bases from V and 4 bases from J; junction bases left unmatched: 9. CDR3 sequence: CASKGEGRGTGELFF. The CDR3 DNA reads TGTGCCAGTAAAGGGGAGGGGCGAGGCACCGGGGAGCTGTTTTTT.

This clone was picked up one time. This chain uses TRBV7-2 with TRBJ1-1; perhaps TRBD1 as D (5 bases). V was pared by 2 bases and J by 11 bases, with 12 bases between. Looked up from germline, CDR1 is SGHTA and CDR2 is FQGNSA. This CDR3 is 12 amino acids long. CDR3 nucleotide sequence: TGTGCCAGCAGCTTAAACACAGGAGGTGCTTTCTTT. Translation: CASSLNTGGAFF.

This sequence joins TRBV5-1 and TRBJ2-3; D is undetermined. CDR1 and CDR2 from the germline V gene are SGHRS and YFSETQ. This CDR3 region has 11 residues. Trimming pared 4 bases from V and 3 bases from J, leaving 3 bases between. As DNA, the CDR3 is TGCGCCAGCAGCCGTACAGATACGCAGTATTTT. It encodes CASSRTDTQYF.

V usage is TRBV27 and J usage is TRBJ2-5; 11 nucleotides align to TRBD2. The CDR3 is 16 residues long. Germline trimming cut 8 bases from V and 1 base from J; bases unmatched to any gene: 9. Germline lookup yields CDR1 MNHEY and CDR2 SMNVEV (reference sequence). CDR3 in DNA: TGTGCCAGCGCTCTCTCTAGCGGGGGGTCCCAAGAGACCCAGTACTTC. Protein sequence: CASALSSGGSQETQYF.

DNA of the CDR3: TGTGCCAGCAGCCAGCTCGTGGGGGACAGGGAATTAAACTATGGCTACACCTTC. Translation: CASSQLVGDRELNYGYTF. The gene calls are TRBV4-2 and TRBJ1-2; 9 bases are a match to TRBD1. Germline loops: CDR1 LGHNA, CDR2 YNFKEQ. V dropped 3 bases and J dropped 2; count of bases not matched to a gene: 13. This CDR3 comprises 18 residues.

This sequence joins TRBV10-3 and TRBJ1-2; TRBD1 aligns across 7 bases. V lost 7 bases, J lost 3 bases, and 8 bases stayed unmatched. The CDR3 runs to 14 residues. The germline gives CDR1 ENHRY, CDR2 SYGVKD. This CDR3 is CAITGTVDHYGYTF. CDR3 bases: TGTGCCATCACAGGGACAGTCGATCACTATGGCTACACCTTC.

The V call is TRBV3-1 (or the pseudogene TRBV3-2), the J call TRBJ1-5, with TRBD1 matching over 7 bases. The length of the CDR3 is 15 residues. After removal of 3 bases from V and 7 bases from J, the junction contained 9 bases not matched to a gene. Germline V CDR1 and CDR2: LGHDT, YNNKEL (reference sequence). CDR3 in DNA: TGTGCCAGCAGCCAGGTATGGGGGGACAGCCAGCCCCAGCATTTT. Protein: CASSQVWGDSQPQHF.

The chain uses TRBV5-1 and TRBJ1-2; D possibly corresponds to TRBD1 (5 bases). The ends were cut back, 1 base at V and 4 bases at J, with 17 bases in the middle. The CDR3 runs to 16 residues. The germline V gene has CDR1 SGHRS and CDR2 YFSETQ. CDR3 DNA sequence: TGCGCCAGCAGCTTGCTAGAATATGGGGCGAGCTATGGCTACACCTTC. Encoded protein: CASSLLEYGASYGYTF.

The chain employs TRBV5-4 and TRBJ2-7, with D unresolved. V was pared by 0 bases and J by 0 bases, with 10 bases between. The CDR3 has 15 amino acids. Germline loops: CDR1 SGHNT, CDR2 YYREEE (reference sequence). CDR3 sequence reads: CASSLGFQDSYEQYF. In nucleotides, the CDR3 is TGTGCCAGCAGCTTGGGTTTTCAGGACTCCTACGAGCAGTACTTC.

CDR3 nucleotide sequence: TGTGCCAGCAGCTTAGACTCTGCCTACGAGCAGTACTTC. Translation: CASSLDSAYEQYF. The chain recombines TRBV7-2 with TRBJ2-7; D call uncertain. Germline assignment: CDR1 SGHTA and CDR2 FQGNSA. This CDR3 spans 13 amino acids. V lost 1 base, J lost 2 bases, and 6 bases lay in between.

The chain carries TRBV4-3 and TRBJ1-2; TRBD1 aligns across 8 bases. Germline lookup yields CDR1 LGHNA and CDR2 YSLEER. J gave up 7 bases and V 0 bases, and 4 bases lay outside the gene matches. This CDR3 has 14 amino acids. The CDR3 is CASSQEAGGSGYTF. In DNA, the CDR3 is TGCGCCAGCAGCCAAGAAGCAGGGGGCAGTGGCTACACCTTC.

V and J are TRBV11-3 and TRBJ2-1, with D possibly called TRBD1 or TRBD2 (6 bases each). The CDR3 covers 16 residues. Between the trimmed V and J ends, which lost 5 bases and 1 base, there was a span of 15 bases. Germline CDR1 and CDR2: SGHNT and YENEEA. CDR3 region: CASSPLGGTSYNEQFF. CDR3 nucleotide sequence: TGTGCCAGCAGCCCCCTTGGCGGGACATCCTACAATGAGCAGTTCTTC.

V usage is TRBV21-1 and J usage is TRBJ2-7; the table gives TRBD1 as D, unverified against the DNA. TRBV21-1 has pseudogene status. The CDR3 is 14 residues long. As DNA, the CDR3 is TGTGCCAGCATCCACAGGGCCGAGTTGGACGAGCAGTACTTC. Its protein product is CASIHRAELDEQYF.

The rearrangement uses TRBV14 and TRBJ2-3; D is undetermined. The CDR3 is 15 residues long. Germline V gives CDR1 SGHDN, CDR2 FVKESK. V gave up 1 base and J gave up 2 bases, with 10 bases separating them. The CDR3 protein is CASSQGSGNTDTQYF. The CDR3 DNA reads as TGTGCCAGCAGCCAAGGAAGTGGAAACACAGATACGCAGTATTTT. Looking up the rest from reference TRBV14 and TRBJ2-3 gives the full variable domain: EAGVTQFPSHSVIEKGQTVTLRCDPISGHDNLYWYRRVMGKEIKFLLHFVKESKQDESGMPNNRFLAERTGGTYSTLKVQPAELEDSGVYFCASSQGSGNTDTQYFGPGTRLTVL.

V usage is TRBV5-4 and J usage is TRBJ2-7, with 10 bases aligning to TRBD1. CDR3 length equals 15 residues. The germline V gene encodes CDR1 SGHNT and CDR2 YYREEE (reference sequence). J lost 5 bases, V lost 5 bases, and 10 bases had no gene match. Here the CDR3 DNA reads TGTGCCAGCAGAAAACCCGGGACAGGGGATAACGAGCAGTACTTC. Protein product: CASRKPGTGDNEQYF.